This record concerns one T cell receptor beta chain sequence. Germline assignment: CDR1 MNHNS and CDR2 SASEGT. The CDR3 totals 15 residues. The data derive from a study of T cell changes during pregnancy in multiple sclerosis. The protocol was immunoSEQ multiplex PCR, while the TCRdb copy is restricted to in-frame clones and leaves out a portion. The sample yields fewer than 45,000 clones, just over 90% seen once. The sample consisted of peripheral blood, taken in the second trimester of pregnancy. The chain has TRBV6-1 and TRBJ2-5; the D gene is possibly TRBD2 (6 bases). The J call is uncertain, as TRBJ2-7 better fits the DNA end. This TCR came from a female donor in good health, enrolled as a control in a pregnancy study. CDR3 DNA: TGTGCCAGCAGTGAGAAGGTGGGAGGAGTATCCGAGCAGTACTTC. This gives the protein CASSEKVGGVSEQYF.